These T cell receptor beta chains were read from a single sample in a study of cytomegalovirus exposure and HLA in healthy donors. Data came from immunoSEQ multiplex PCR; TCRdb stores just in-frame clones and leaves some out. The sample comprises approximately 120,000 clones, 76% of which are singletons, and 12% rests with the top ten. The sequencing input was PBMCs. The receptor source for this set is a woman aged 40 to 50 in good health and CMV-seropositive. Each CDR3 is given with its conserved first and last residue. A D gene is named only where the DNA matches it firmly. Some rows mark clone size as missing; the rest say once, few, many or name a class of expanded clone.

D gene: -; J gene: TRBJ1-2; V gene: TRBV19; clone size: -; CDR3 DNA: TGTGCCAGTAGTATAGCGGGACACGGCCCAAACTATGGCTACACCTTC; CDR3 protein: CASSIAGHGPNYGYTF
D gene: TRBD2; J gene: TRBJ2-5; V gene: TRBV18; clone size: -; CDR3 DNA: TGTGCCAGCTCACCACCTAGCGGGCTGGAGACCCAGTACTTC; CDR3 protein: CASSPPSGLETQYF
D gene: TRBD1; J gene: TRBJ2-7; V gene: TRBV6-6; clone size: -; CDR3 DNA: TGTGCCAGCAGACACAGGGGGCCGGTCTACGAGCAGTACTTC; CDR3 protein: CASRHRGPVYEQYF
D gene: -; J gene: TRBJ2-1; V gene: TRBV5-1; clone size: -; CDR3 DNA: TGCGCCAGCAGCCTTCGACTCACGGGGTATGAGCAGTTCTTC; CDR3 protein: CASSLRLTGYEQFF
D gene: -; J gene: TRBJ2-7; V gene: TRBV7-7; clone size: -; CDR3 DNA: TGTGCCAGCAGCTTAGCTACGGGGAGGATGTACGAGCAGTACTTC; CDR3 protein: CASSLATGRMYEQYF
D gene: TRBD1; J gene: TRBJ2-5; V gene: TRBV18; clone size: few; CDR3 DNA: TGTGCCAGCTCACCATGGACAGGGGGCGAAGGTCAAGAGACCCAGTACTTC; CDR3 protein: CASSPWTGGEGQETQYF
D gene: -; J gene: TRBJ2-2; V gene: TRBV25-1; clone size: few; CDR3 DNA: TGTGCCAGCCGCCCAACTAGGTTCGGGGAGCTGTTTTTT; CDR3 protein: CASRPTRFGELFF
D gene: -; J gene: TRBJ1-3; V gene: TRBV5-1; clone size: once; CDR3 DNA: TGCGCCAGCAGCTTGGGACAAGGGGACTCTGGAAACACCATATATTTT; CDR3 protein: CASSLGQGDSGNTIYF
D gene: -; J gene: TRBJ1-3; V gene: TRBV19; clone size: few; CDR3 DNA: TGTGCCAGTAAAGGGGATGGAAACACCATATATTTT; CDR3 protein: CASKGDGNTIYF
D gene: -; J gene: TRBJ2-7; V gene: TRBV5-1; clone size: -; CDR3 DNA: TGCGCCAGCAGCCCGGCGGGACGGTCCTACGAGCAGTACTTC; CDR3 protein: CASSPAGRSYEQYF
D gene: -; J gene: TRBJ1-2; V gene: TRBV18; clone size: once; CDR3 DNA: TGTGCCAGCTTACAGGGCACCCTGGGCTACACCTTC; CDR3 protein: CASLQGTLGYTF
D gene: TRBD1; J gene: TRBJ1-1; V gene: TRBV19; clone size: -; CDR3 DNA: TGTGCCAGCAAAGGACAGGGCGGCACTGAAGCTTTCTTT; CDR3 protein: CASKGQGGTEAFF
D gene: TRBD2; J gene: TRBJ2-3; V gene: TRBV6-5; clone size: -; CDR3 DNA: TGTGCCAGCACCCCACCACTAGCGGGGACGGATACGCAGTATTTT; CDR3 protein: CASTPPLAGTDTQYF
D gene: TRBD2; J gene: TRBJ2-3; V gene: TRBV5-1; clone size: -; CDR3 DNA: TGCGCCAGCAGCGCTGGACTAGCGGGACGCACAGATACGCAGTATTTT; CDR3 protein: CASSAGLAGRTDTQYF
D gene: -; J gene: TRBJ1-2; V gene: TRBV5-1; clone size: -; CDR3 DNA: TGCGCCAGCAGCTTGGTCGGCAGGGACACCTATGGCTACACCTTC; CDR3 protein: CASSLVGRDTYGYTF
D gene: -; J gene: TRBJ1-2; V gene: TRBV5-3; clone size: -; CDR3 DNA: TGTGCCAGAAGCCCGGAGACAGGCCGCCGCTATGGCTACACCTTC; CDR3 protein: CARSPETGRRYGYTF
D gene: TRBD1; J gene: TRBJ2-7; V gene: TRBV29-1; clone size: -; CDR3 DNA: TGCAGCGTTGAAGCCGGGACAGGGGTGTACGAGCAGTACTTC; CDR3 protein: CSVEAGTGVYEQYF
D gene: -; J gene: TRBJ1-3; V gene: TRBV5-5; clone size: -; CDR3 DNA: TGTGCCAGCAGCTTTACCGCAGGGCGCTCTGGAAACACCATATATTTT; CDR3 protein: CASSFTAGRSGNTIYF
D gene: TRBD1; J gene: TRBJ1-1; V gene: TRBV7-3; clone size: -; CDR3 DNA: TGTGCCAGCAGCCGGGACAGGCAGAACACTGAAGCTTTCTTT; CDR3 protein: CASSRDRQNTEAFF
D gene: TRBD2; J gene: TRBJ2-3; V gene: TRBV5-1; clone size: few; CDR3 DNA: TGCGCCAGCAGCTTGTTTTCTAGCGGAATCACAGATACGCAGTATTTT; CDR3 protein: CASSLFSSGITDTQYF
D gene: TRBD2; J gene: TRBJ2-7; V gene: TRBV18; clone size: -; CDR3 DNA: TGTGCCAGCTCACCAGGGACTAGCGGGGACGGCGAGCAGTACTTC; CDR3 protein: CASSPGTSGDGEQYF
D gene: TRBD1; J gene: TRBJ2-7; V gene: TRBV28; clone size: -; CDR3 DNA: TGTGCCAGCAGTCCGCCGGGACAGGGGGCCTACGAGCAGTACTTC; CDR3 protein: CASSPPGQGAYEQYF
D gene: TRBD2; J gene: TRBJ2-2; V gene: TRBV18; clone size: -; CDR3 DNA: TGTGCCAGCTCACCACGCTTCAGGGCGGGGGACTCCACCGGGGAGCTGTTTTTT; CDR3 protein: CASSPRFRAGDSTGELFF
D gene: TRBD2; J gene: TRBJ2-1; V gene: TRBV7-9; clone size: -; CDR3 DNA: TGTGCCAGCAGCTTAGCGGGGGGGGATGAGCAGTTCTTC; CDR3 protein: CASSLAGGDEQFF
D gene: -; J gene: TRBJ2-3; V gene: TRBV7-2; clone size: -; CDR3 DNA: TGTGCCAGCAGCTTTCGGGTGGGCACAGATACGCAGTATTTT; CDR3 protein: CASSFRVGTDTQYF
D gene: TRBD1; J gene: TRBJ1-1; V gene: TRBV10-2; clone size: -; CDR3 DNA: TGCGCCAGCAGAGGCCCGGGACAGTTGAACACTGAAGCTTTCTTT; CDR3 protein: CASRGPGQLNTEAFF
D gene: -; J gene: TRBJ2-2; V gene: TRBV19; clone size: -; CDR3 DNA: TGTGCCAGTAGTGCAGGCCCTCCTATTAACACCGGGGAGCTGTTTTTT; CDR3 protein: CASSAGPPINTGELFF
D gene: TRBD1; J gene: TRBJ1-2; V gene: TRBV6-1; clone size: few; CDR3 DNA: TGTGCCAGCAGTGGGACAGGGTATCGTAATGGCTACACCTTC; CDR3 protein: CASSGTGYRNGYTF
D gene: -; J gene: TRBJ2-1; V gene: TRBV20-1; clone size: once; CDR3 DNA: TGCAGTGCTATCGGCAATGAGCAGTTCTTC; CDR3 protein: CSAIGNEQFF
D gene: TRBD2; J gene: TRBJ2-4; V gene: TRBV6-6; clone size: -; CDR3 DNA: TGTGCCAGCAGCGAAAATAGCGGGGGGGCTAACATTCAGTACTTC; CDR3 protein: CASSENSGGANIQYF
D gene: TRBD1; J gene: TRBJ1-1; V gene: TRBV27; clone size: -; CDR3 DNA: TGTGCCAGCACTCGTTTAGGGGTACAGGGGGCTGGCACTGAAGCTTTCTTT; CDR3 protein: CASTRLGVQGAGTEAFF
D gene: TRBD1; J gene: TRBJ1-2; V gene: TRBV27; clone size: once; CDR3 DNA: TGTGCCAGCAGCCTAAGGGACAGGGGGGATTATGGCTACACCTTC; CDR3 protein: CASSLRDRGDYGYTF
D gene: TRBD1; J gene: TRBJ1-4; V gene: TRBV30; clone size: -; CDR3 DNA: TGTGCCTGGAAAGGAGGGACAGGGAAGAGAGTTACTAATGAAAAACTGTTTTTT; CDR3 protein: CAWKGGTGKRVTNEKLFF
D gene: -; J gene: TRBJ1-1; V gene: TRBV18; clone size: -; CDR3 DNA: TGTGCCAGCTCACCTACAGAGAACACTGAAGCTTTCTTT; CDR3 protein: CASSPTENTEAFF
D gene: -; J gene: TRBJ2-7; V gene: TRBV9; clone size: -; CDR3 DNA: TGTGCCAGCAGCCCGGACTACTACGAGCAGTACTTC; CDR3 protein: CASSPDYYEQYF
D gene: TRBD2; J gene: TRBJ2-7; V gene: TRBV4-1; clone size: once; CDR3 DNA: TGCGCCAGCAGCCAGCTTGTCCTCGCGGGGGCCTACGAGCAGTACTTC; CDR3 protein: CASSQLVLAGAYEQYF
D gene: -; J gene: TRBJ1-2; V gene: TRBV5-6; clone size: -; CDR3 DNA: TGTGCCAGCAGCTTTCGTCAAACCTATGACTATGGCTACACCTTC; CDR3 protein: CASSFRQTYDYGYTF
D gene: -; J gene: TRBJ1-2; V gene: TRBV6-1; clone size: -; CDR3 DNA: TGTGCCAGCAGGGACTCGGCCTGGGGCTACACCTTC; CDR3 protein: CASRDSAWGYTF
D gene: -; J gene: TRBJ1-5; V gene: TRBV10-1; clone size: -; CDR3 DNA: TGCGCCAGCAGTCCCGGGACAACAAATCAGCCCCAGCATTTT; CDR3 protein: CASSPGTTNQPQHF